The sequence of this T cell receptor (beta chain) was determined in a study of shared clonotypes between healthy human individuals. Positive CCR7 selection of CD45RO-negative cells yielded the naive CD8 cells, and terminally differentiated effector memory CD45RA+ cells were excluded. It was at deep level that the assay was run. Assay used: immunoSEQ multiplex PCR; TCRdb lists only in-frame clones, some missing. The data contain roughly 550,000 clones, over 95% of them singletons. With respect to this clone: What it binds is not known.

The V gene's germline CDR1 is MDHEN and CDR2 SYDVKM. The CDR3 runs to 15 residues. V lost 2 bases to trimming and J lost 9 bases, with 17 bases between them. The study, taken as a whole, reports: Sharing across four donors was seen in around 5% of naive CD4 clonotypes.

The sequencing input was naive CD8+ T cells sorted from blood. The chain combines TRBV28 with TRBJ2-1; possibly TRBD1 or TRBD2 for D (5 bases each). This clonotype was sampled from a woman in her twenties or thirties in good health. As DNA, the CDR3 is TGTGCCAGCAGTTTACTAGGGGTCGCGGGCGTTGAGCAGTTCTTC. This gives the protein CASSLLGVAGVEQFF.